This entry is about one T cell receptor (beta chain). In the authors' methods: From reference gene primer amplification, estimates of nucleated cell counts were derived. Clones were read by immunoSEQ multiplex PCR, and TCRdb kept only the in-frame ones, dropping some. Clone size and the V and J calls come from that table; the DNA yielded D and trimming. In the table there are roughly 73,000 clones, around 86% of which are singletons. The data are from a study of blood T cell repertoires in COVID-19. Study as a whole: Samples of COVID-19 (acute and convalescent) were obtained from the United States, Italy and Spain. The cDNA or gDNA used as material had been derived from T cells, B-cell-depleted T cells, or PBMCs.

The germline V and J ends were trimmed by 3 bases and 6 bases, with 17 bases remaining between them. The germline gives CDR1 MGHRA, CDR2 YSYEKL. CDR3 size: 15 residues. This rearrangement joins TRBV4-1 to TRBJ1-2; possibly TRBD1 for D (5 bases). The receptor's source is a woman older than 75 with active or convalescent COVID-19. The sample comprised peripheral blood. CDR3 sequence (DNA): TGCGCCAGCAGCCATCTTGCCAGGGTTCGCGATGGCTACACCTTC. As protein: CASSHLARVRDGYTF.